This T cell receptor beta chain originates from a study of regulatory T cells in long-lasting Graves disease. This clonotype was recorded many times. Trimming left V 6 bases short and J 2 bases short, with 8 bases between. The CDR3 runs to 13 residues. Looked up from germline, CDR1 is SEHNR and CDR2 is FQNEAQ (reference sequence). To make TCR beta libraries, researchers used iRepertoire HTBI primers and Arm-PCR of CDR3 regions. TCRdb ran MiXCR on the multiplex PCR reads and lists one entry per CDR3 protein. The sample records about 300,000 distinct CDR3 sequences, 22% being singletons. The time point: persistent/refractory GD, antithyroid drugs over 5 years with positive TRAb. Following extraction of RNA from PBMCs, that RNA was used to make the TCR library.

This rearrangement joins TRBV7-9 to TRBJ1-5, with D unclear. The specimen was peripheral blood mononuclear cells (PBMCs), collected when the disease was refractory, from a patient treated with antithyroid drugs. This sequence was found in a female donor with Graves disease. The CDR3: CASSDRGNQPQHF. DNA for the CDR3: TGTGCCAGCAGTGACCGCGGCAATCAGCCCCAGCATTTT.